Listed below are T cell receptor beta chains from one sample, sequenced in a study of blood T cell repertoires in COVID-19. Data came from immunoSEQ multiplex PCR; TCRdb stores just in-frame clones and leaves some out. The sample has under 300,000 clones; 80% to 90% are singletons. The sequenced material came from peripheral blood. These receptors came from a woman in her 40s who had recovered from COVID-19. Each CDR3 is given with its conserved first and last residue. Fields, in order: J gene, V gene, D gene, clone size, CDR3 protein, CDR3 DNA. A D gene is named only where the DNA matches it firmly. The listing skips clone size in some rows; elsewhere it reads once, few, many or a size class.

TRBJ1-2,TRBV13,NA,NA,CASSITAEANYGYTF,TGTGCCAGCAGCATAACAGCAGAAGCTAACTATGGCTACACCTTC
TRBJ1-2,TRBV7-8,TRBD1,NA,CASSSPQGEYGYTF,TGTGCCAGCAGCTCTCCACAGGGGGAGTATGGCTACACCTTC
TRBJ2-5,TRBV6-5,NA,NA,CASSYSSRGVGETQYF,TGTGCCAGCAGTTACTCGAGTAGGGGCGTCGGAGAGACCCAGTACTTC
TRBJ2-1,TRBV7-2,TRBD1,NA,CASSSGQGGTYNEQFF,TGTGCCAGCAGCTCGGGACAGGGGGGGACTTACAATGAGCAGTTCTTC
TRBJ1-1,TRBV5-1,NA,few,CASRSGGVVAEAFF,TGCGCCAGCAGGTCCGGGGGTGTAGTCGCTGAAGCTTTCTTT
TRBJ1-1,TRBV6-5,NA,NA,CASRGLQGLNTEAFF,TGTGCCAGCAGAGGATTACAGGGCCTGAACACTGAAGCTTTCTTT
TRBJ1-2,TRBV3-1/TRBV3-2,TRBD1,NA,CASQDRGLSGYTF,TGTGCCAGCCAGGACAGGGGCTTGTCGGGCTACACCTTC
TRBJ1-3,TRBV5-1,NA,NA,CASSPRADTGNTIYF,TGCGCCAGCAGCCCCAGGGCCGACACTGGAAACACCATATATTTT
TRBJ1-3,TRBV5-6,TRBD1,few,CASSPTDRAGNTIYF,TGTGCCAGCAGCCCTACTGACAGGGCTGGAAACACCATATATTTT
TRBJ1-2,TRBV9,NA,NA,CASSVGHQANYGYTF,TGTGCCAGCAGCGTAGGACATCAAGCTAACTATGGCTACACCTTC
TRBJ1-2,TRBV30,NA,NA,CAWSRAGFYGYTF,TGTGCCTGGAGTCGGGCAGGGTTCTATGGCTACACCTTC
TRBJ1-1,TRBV4-3,TRBD1,NA,CASSLDREAEAFF,TGCGCCAGCAGCCTAGACAGGGAGGCTGAAGCTTTCTTT
TRBJ1-3,TRBV7-6,NA,NA,CASSLVGRLRGGNTIYF,TGTGCCAGCAGCTTAGTAGGACGACTCAGAGGGGGAAACACCATATATTTT
TRBJ2-2,TRBV9,TRBD1,NA,CASRRQGANTGELFF,TGTGCCAGCAGGAGACAGGGGGCGAACACCGGGGAGCTGTTTTTT
TRBJ2-5,TRBV6-6,TRBD2,NA,CASSTRRTREETQYF,TGTGCCAGCAGTACCCGTAGGACTAGAGAAGAGACCCAGTACTTC
TRBJ1-6,TRBV7-2,TRBD1,NA,CASSLGAPGTGNSPLHF,TGTGCCAGCAGCTTAGGCGCCCCCGGGACAGGGAATTCACCCCTCCACTTT
TRBJ1-4,TRBV4-3,NA,NA,CASSQEIKGAEKLFF,TGCGCCAGCAGCCAAGAGATCAAGGGAGCGGAAAAACTGTTTTTT
TRBJ2-5,TRBV7-2,TRBD2,NA,CASSGGGTPLKETQYF,TGTGCCAGCAGCGGGGGGGGGACTCCTCTCAAAGAGACCCAGTACTTC
TRBJ1-5,TRBV14,NA,once,CASSLAGDQPQHF,TGTGCCAGCAGCCTGGCAGGGGATCAGCCCCAGCATTTT
TRBJ2-7,TRBV29-1,NA,once,CSVEEAESAYEQYF,TGCAGCGTTGAAGAGGCCGAGAGCGCCTACGAGCAGTACTTC
TRBJ1-4,TRBV7-6,TRBD1,NA,CASSPGQGGEKLFF,TGTGCCAGCAGCCCGGGACAGGGTGGTGAAAAACTGTTTTTT
TRBJ1-1,TRBV7-2,NA,NA,CASSLAGSGAGTEAFF,TGTGCCAGCAGCTTAGCGGGCTCGGGAGCGGGAACTGAAGCTTTCTTT
TRBJ2-1,TRBV2,NA,few,CASRPETSFAHNEQFF,TGTGCCAGCAGACCAGAGACTAGTTTCGCCCACAATGAGCAGTTCTTC
TRBJ2-3,TRBV2,NA,NA,CASQEQDTQYF,TGTGCCAGCCAAGAGCAAGATACGCAGTATTTT
TRBJ2-4,TRBV11-2,NA,NA,CASSLLTVRNIQYF,TGTGCCAGCAGCTTACTGACAGTTAGAAACATTCAGTACTTC
TRBJ2-3,TRBV14,NA,once,CASSQESGAALFSNQGDTQYF,TGTGCCAGCAGCCAAGAGAGCGGGGCCGCCTTGTTTTCGAACCAGGGGGATACGCAGTATTTT
TRBJ2-7,TRBV7-9,TRBD1,few,CASSLGQGLPYEQYF,TGTGCCAGCAGCTTGGGACAGGGGCTCCCCTACGAGCAGTACTTC
TRBJ1-3,TRBV5-1,TRBD1,NA,CASRGQPISGNTIYF,TGCGCCAGCAGGGGACAGCCGATCTCTGGAAACACCATATATTTT
TRBJ2-7,TRBV12-3/TRBV12-4,TRBD1,NA,CASSLDRDYEQYF,TGTGCCAGCAGTTTGGACAGGGACTACGAGCAGTACTTC
TRBJ2-1,TRBV9,NA,NA,CASSTESYNEQFF,TGTGCCAGCAGCACGGAGTCCTACAATGAGCAGTTCTTC
TRBJ2-7,TRBV29-1,TRBD1,NA,CSVDGQGAYEQYF,TGCAGCGTTGACGGGCAGGGGGCCTACGAGCAGTACTTC
TRBJ1-1,TRBV6-5,TRBD1,NA,CASSSSLGQLNTEAFF,TGTGCCAGCAGTTCCTCGCTGGGACAGCTGAACACTGAAGCTTTCTTT
TRBJ1-4,TRBV5-6,NA,NA,CASSLSGTGATNEKLFF,TGTGCCAGCAGCTTATCCGGGACGGGGGCAACTAATGAAAAACTGTTTTTT
TRBJ1-2,TRBV10-2,NA,NA,CASSDRAENGYTF,TGCGCCAGCAGTGACAGGGCGGAAAATGGCTACACCTTC
TRBJ1-3,TRBV7-9,NA,NA,CASSLITDYGNTIYF,TGTGCCAGCAGCTTAATAACAGACTATGGAAACACCATATATTTT
TRBJ1-1,TRBV9,NA,NA,CASSATPAPGMNTEAFF,TGTGCCAGCAGCGCGACACCCGCCCCAGGGATGAACACTGAAGCTTTCTTT
TRBJ1-4,TRBV4-2,NA,NA,CASSQDLVRGSTNEKLFF,TGTGCCAGCAGCCAAGATCTGGTGAGGGGGTCAACTAATGAAAAACTGTTTTTT
TRBJ2-5,TRBV4-1,NA,NA,CASIFPQYF,TGCGCCAGCATCTTTCCCCAGTACTTC
TRBJ1-3,TRBV9,NA,NA,CASSVVEGTIYF,TGTGCCAGCAGCGTAGTAGAGGGCACCATATATTTT